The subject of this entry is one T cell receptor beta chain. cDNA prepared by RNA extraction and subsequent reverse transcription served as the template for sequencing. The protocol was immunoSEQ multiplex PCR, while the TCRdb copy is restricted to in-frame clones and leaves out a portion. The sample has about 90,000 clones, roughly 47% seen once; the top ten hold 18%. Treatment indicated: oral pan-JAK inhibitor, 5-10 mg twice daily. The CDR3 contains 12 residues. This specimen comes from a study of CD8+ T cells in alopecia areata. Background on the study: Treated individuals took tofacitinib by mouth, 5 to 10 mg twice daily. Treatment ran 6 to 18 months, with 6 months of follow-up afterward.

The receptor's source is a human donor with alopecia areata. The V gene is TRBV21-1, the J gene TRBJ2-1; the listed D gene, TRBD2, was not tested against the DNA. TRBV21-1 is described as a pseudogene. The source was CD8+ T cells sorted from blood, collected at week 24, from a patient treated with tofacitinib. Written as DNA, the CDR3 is TGTGCCAGCAGCATGGAGACCGTTTGCGGATTCTTC. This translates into CASSMETVCGFF.